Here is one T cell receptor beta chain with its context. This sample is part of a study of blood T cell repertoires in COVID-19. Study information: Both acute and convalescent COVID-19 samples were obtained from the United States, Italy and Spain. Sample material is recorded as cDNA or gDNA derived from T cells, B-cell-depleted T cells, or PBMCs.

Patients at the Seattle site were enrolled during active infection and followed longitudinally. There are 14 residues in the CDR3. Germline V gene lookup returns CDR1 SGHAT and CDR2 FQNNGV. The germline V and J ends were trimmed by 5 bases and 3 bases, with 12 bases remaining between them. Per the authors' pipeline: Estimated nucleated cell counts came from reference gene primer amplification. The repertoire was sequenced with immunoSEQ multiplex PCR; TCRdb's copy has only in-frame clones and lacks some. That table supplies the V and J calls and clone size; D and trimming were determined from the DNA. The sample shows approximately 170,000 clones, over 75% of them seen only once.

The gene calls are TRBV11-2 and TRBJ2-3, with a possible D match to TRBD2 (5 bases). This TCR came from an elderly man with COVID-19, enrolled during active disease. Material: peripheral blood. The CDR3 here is CASSPLETTDTQYF. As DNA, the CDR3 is TGTGCCAGCAGCCCACTAGAGACTACAGATACGCAGTATTTT.